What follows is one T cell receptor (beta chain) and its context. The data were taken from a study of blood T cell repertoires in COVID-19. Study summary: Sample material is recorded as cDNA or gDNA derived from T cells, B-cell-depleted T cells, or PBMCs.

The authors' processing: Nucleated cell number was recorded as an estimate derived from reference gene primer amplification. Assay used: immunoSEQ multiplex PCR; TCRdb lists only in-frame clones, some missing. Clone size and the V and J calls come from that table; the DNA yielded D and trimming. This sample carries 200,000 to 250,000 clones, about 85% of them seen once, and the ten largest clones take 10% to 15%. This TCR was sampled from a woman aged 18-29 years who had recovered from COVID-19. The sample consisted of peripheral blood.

CDR3 nucleotides: TGTGCCAGCAGCTTAAGGGGACCGGGACAGGGGGCCTTTGATACGCAGTATTTT. As protein: CASSLRGPGQGAFDTQYF. This chain links TRBV7-3 with TRBJ2-3, with 12 bases matching TRBD1. Germline V gene sequence: CDR1 SGHTA, CDR2 FQGTGA. V lost 1 base and J lost 6; bases outside the gene matches: 11. The CDR3 runs to 18 residues.